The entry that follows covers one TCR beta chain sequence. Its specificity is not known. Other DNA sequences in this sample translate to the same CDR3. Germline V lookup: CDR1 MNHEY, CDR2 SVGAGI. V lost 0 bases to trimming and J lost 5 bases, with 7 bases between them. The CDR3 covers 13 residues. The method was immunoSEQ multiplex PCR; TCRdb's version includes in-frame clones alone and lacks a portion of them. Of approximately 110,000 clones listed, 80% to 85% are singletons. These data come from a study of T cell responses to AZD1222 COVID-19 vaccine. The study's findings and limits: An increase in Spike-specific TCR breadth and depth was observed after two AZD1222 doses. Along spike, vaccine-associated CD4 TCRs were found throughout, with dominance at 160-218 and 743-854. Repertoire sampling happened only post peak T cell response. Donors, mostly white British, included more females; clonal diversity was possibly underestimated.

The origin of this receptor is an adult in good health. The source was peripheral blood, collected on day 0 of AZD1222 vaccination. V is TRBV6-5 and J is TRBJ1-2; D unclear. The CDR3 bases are TGTGCCAGCAGTTACTCAGGCGGATATGGCTACACCTTC. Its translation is CASSYSGGYGYTF.